The rows below give T cell receptor beta chains drawn from one sample of a study of beta chain features in type 1 diabetes. Sequencing used immunoSEQ multiplex PCR; TCRdb keeps in-frame clones, though not all of them. The sample includes around 330,000 clones, 11% of them seen just once. Sequenced material: naive CD4+ T cells from blood. The receptor set was obtained from a woman aged 30 to 39 in good health. CDR3s include the opening cysteine and the closing phenylalanine or tryptophan. The order of the fields is V gene, clone size, J gene, D gene, CDR3 protein, CDR3 DNA. The D gene is left open where the match is weak. The size of a clone is reported for some rows only, either as once, few or many, or as a class for expanded clones.

V: TRBV19; size: few; J: TRBJ1-5; D: TRBD1; CDR3: CASTGQGGQPQHF; DNA: TGTGCCAGTACGGGACAGGGCGGACAGCCCCAGCATTTT
V: TRBV30; size: few; J: TRBJ1-4; D: -; CDR3: CAWSVDREKLFF; DNA: TGTGCCTGGAGTGTAGATAGAGAAAAACTGTTTTTT
V: TRBV18; size: -; J: TRBJ2-5; D: TRBD2; CDR3: CASSPGRGQETQYF; DNA: TGTGCCAGCTCACCTGGGCGGGGGCAAGAGACCCAGTACTTC
V: TRBV4-1; size: once; J: TRBJ2-3; D: TRBD2; CDR3: CASSQVGSGRPDTQYF; DNA: TGCGCCAGCAGCCAAGTGGGTAGCGGGAGGCCAGATACGCAGTATTTT
V: TRBV11-2; size: -; J: TRBJ2-7; D: TRBD1; CDR3: CASSSPDRGSYEQYF; DNA: TGTGCCAGCAGCTCCCCGGACAGGGGGTCCTACGAGCAGTACTTC
V: TRBV5-1; size: -; J: TRBJ2-5; D: TRBD1; CDR3: CASRYTRDRETQYF; DNA: TGCGCCAGCAGATACACCAGGGACAGAGAGACCCAGTACTTC
V: TRBV4-1; size: -; J: TRBJ1-2; D: -; CDR3: CASSQVGRVDGYTF; DNA: TGCGCCAGCAGCCAAGTGGGGAGAGTGGATGGCTACACCTTC
V: TRBV18; size: -; J: TRBJ2-1; D: TRBD1; CDR3: CASSPDRVIRNEQFF; DNA: TGTGCCAGCTCACCCGACAGGGTCATAAGGAATGAGCAGTTCTTC
V: TRBV23-1; size: few; J: TRBJ2-1; D: -; CDR3: CASTLNGGRRRADEQFF; DNA: TGCGCCAGCACCCTGAATGGCGGCAGGCGCAGGGCGGATGAGCAGTTCTTC
V: TRBV7-9; size: -; J: TRBJ2-7; D: -; CDR3: CASSLRAYEQYF; DNA: TGTGCCAGCAGCTTGAGAGCATACGAGCAGTACTTC
V: TRBV30; size: -; J: TRBJ1-1; D: -; CDR3: CAWSGYSEAFF; DNA: TGTGCCTGGAGTGGATACAGTGAAGCTTTCTTT
V: TRBV19; size: -; J: TRBJ1-5; D: -; CDR3: CASSQWTVSNQPQHF; DNA: TGTGCCAGTAGCCAGTGGACAGTGAGCAATCAGCCCCAGCATTTT
V: TRBV28; size: -; J: TRBJ2-7; D: -; CDR3: CASQDGWSSYEQYF; DNA: TGTGCCAGCCAAGACGGGTGGTCCTCCTACGAGCAGTACTTC
V: TRBV6-5; size: few; J: TRBJ2-5; D: TRBD2; CDR3: CASSYTTSETQETQYF; DNA: TGTGCCAGCAGTTACACAACTAGCGAAACCCAAGAGACCCAGTACTTC
V: TRBV6-5; size: -; J: TRBJ2-1; D: TRBD2; CDR3: CASRRTSGSYEQFF; DNA: TGTGCCAGCAGAAGGACTAGCGGGAGTTATGAGCAGTTCTTC
V: TRBV5-4; size: -; J: TRBJ2-1; D: -; CDR3: CASSPTGSGYYNEQFF; DNA: TGTGCCAGCAGCCCGACCGGTAGCGGCTACTACAATGAGCAGTTCTTC
V: TRBV15; size: -; J: TRBJ1-1; D: TRBD1; CDR3: CATSRDRGNTEAFF; DNA: TGTGCCACCAGCAGGGACAGGGGAAATACTGAAGCTTTCTTT